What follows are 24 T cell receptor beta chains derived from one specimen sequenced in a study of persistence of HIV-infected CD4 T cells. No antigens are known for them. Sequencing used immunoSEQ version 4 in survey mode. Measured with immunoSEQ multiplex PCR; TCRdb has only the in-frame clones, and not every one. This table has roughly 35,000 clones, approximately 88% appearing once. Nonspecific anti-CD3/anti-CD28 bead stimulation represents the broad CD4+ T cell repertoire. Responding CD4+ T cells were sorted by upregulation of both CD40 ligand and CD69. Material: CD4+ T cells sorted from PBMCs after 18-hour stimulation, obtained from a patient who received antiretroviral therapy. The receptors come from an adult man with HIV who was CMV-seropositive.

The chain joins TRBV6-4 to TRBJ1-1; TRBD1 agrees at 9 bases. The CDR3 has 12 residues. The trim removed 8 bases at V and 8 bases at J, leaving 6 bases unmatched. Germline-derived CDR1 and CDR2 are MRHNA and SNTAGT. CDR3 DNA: TGTGCCAGCCGAAATACAGGGGGCGAAGCTTTCTTT. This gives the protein CASRNTGGEAFF.

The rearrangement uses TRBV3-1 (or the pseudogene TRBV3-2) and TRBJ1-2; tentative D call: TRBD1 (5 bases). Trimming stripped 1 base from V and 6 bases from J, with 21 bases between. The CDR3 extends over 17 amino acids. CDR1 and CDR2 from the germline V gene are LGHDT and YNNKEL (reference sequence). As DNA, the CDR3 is TGTGCCAGCAGCCAAGGGGACCCGACCAGGGCCCTGGATGGCTACACCTTC. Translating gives CASSQGDPTRALDGYTF.

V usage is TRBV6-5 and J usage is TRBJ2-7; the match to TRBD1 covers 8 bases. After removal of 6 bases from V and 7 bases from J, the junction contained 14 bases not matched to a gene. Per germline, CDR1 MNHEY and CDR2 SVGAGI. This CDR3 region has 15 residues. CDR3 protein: CASSRPGQDGTEQYF. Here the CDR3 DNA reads TGTGCCAGCAGCCGACCGGGACAGGATGGGACGGAGCAGTACTTC.

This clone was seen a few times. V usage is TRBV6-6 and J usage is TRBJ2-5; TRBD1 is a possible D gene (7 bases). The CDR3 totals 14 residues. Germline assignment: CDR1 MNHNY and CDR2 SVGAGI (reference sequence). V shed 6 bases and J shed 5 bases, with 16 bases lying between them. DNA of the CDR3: TGTGCCAGCAGCGATCAGGGGGGTGGGGAGACCCAGTACTTC. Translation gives CASSDQGGGETQYF.

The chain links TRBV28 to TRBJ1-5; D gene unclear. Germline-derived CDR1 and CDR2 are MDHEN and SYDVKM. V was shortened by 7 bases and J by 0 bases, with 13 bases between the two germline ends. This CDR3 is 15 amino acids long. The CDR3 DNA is TGTGCCAGCACTGTGGGCCGGTATAGCAATCAGCCCCAGCATTTT. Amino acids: CASTVGRYSNQPQHF.

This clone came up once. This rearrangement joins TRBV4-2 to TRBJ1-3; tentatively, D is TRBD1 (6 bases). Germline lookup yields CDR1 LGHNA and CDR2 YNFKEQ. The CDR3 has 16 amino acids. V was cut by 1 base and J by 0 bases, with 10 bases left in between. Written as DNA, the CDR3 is TGTGCCAGCAGCCAAGTGGGGGCCTACTCTGGAAACACCATATATTTT. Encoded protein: CASSQVGAYSGNTIYF.

The CDR3 spells CASSPPTGVDVLTF. CDR3 coding DNA: TGCGCCAGCAGCCCTCCTACAGGGGTAGACGTCCTGACTTTC. V is TRBV4-1 and J is TRBJ2-6; 7 bases map to TRBD1. This CDR3 is 14 amino acids long. Looked up from germline, CDR1 is MGHRA and CDR2 is YSYEKL. V trimming: 4 bases; J trimming: 11 bases; junction bases outside the gene matches: 8.

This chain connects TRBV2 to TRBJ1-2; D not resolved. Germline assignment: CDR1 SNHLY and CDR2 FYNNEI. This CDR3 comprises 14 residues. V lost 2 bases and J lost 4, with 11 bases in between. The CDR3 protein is CASSERRTPYGYTF. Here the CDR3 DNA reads TGTGCCAGCAGTGAAAGACGGACTCCCTATGGCTACACCTTC.

The CDR3 DNA reads as TGTGCCTGGAGTGTAGACCCGGGAGGCTACACCTTC. This sequence encodes CAWSVDPGGYTF. This rearrangement joins TRBV30 to TRBJ1-2; D remains ambiguous. Germline V gene data show CDR1 as GTSNPN and CDR2 as SVGIG (reference sequence). Trimming left V 0 bases short and J 8 bases short, with 10 bases between. The CDR3 has 12 residues. Looking up the rest from reference TRBV30 and TRBJ1-2 gives the full variable domain: SQTIHQWPATLVQPVGSPLSLECTVEGTSNPNLYWYRQAAGRGLQLLFYSVGIGQISSEVPQNLSASRPQDRQFILSSKKLLLSDSGFYLCAWSVDPGGYTFGSGTRLTVV.

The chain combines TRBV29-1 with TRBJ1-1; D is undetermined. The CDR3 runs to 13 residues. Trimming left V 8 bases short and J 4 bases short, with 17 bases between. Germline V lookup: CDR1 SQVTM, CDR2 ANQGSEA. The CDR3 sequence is CSTSMVTATEAFF. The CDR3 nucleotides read TGCAGCACCTCCATGGTAACAGCCACTGAAGCTTTCTTT.

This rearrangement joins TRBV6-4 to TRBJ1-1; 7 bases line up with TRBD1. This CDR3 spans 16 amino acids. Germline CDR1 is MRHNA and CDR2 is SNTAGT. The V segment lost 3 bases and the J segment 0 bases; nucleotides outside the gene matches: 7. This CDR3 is CASSELDRLMNTEAFF. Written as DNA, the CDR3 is TGTGCCAGCAGTGAGCTGGACAGGCTCATGAACACTGAAGCTTTCTTT.

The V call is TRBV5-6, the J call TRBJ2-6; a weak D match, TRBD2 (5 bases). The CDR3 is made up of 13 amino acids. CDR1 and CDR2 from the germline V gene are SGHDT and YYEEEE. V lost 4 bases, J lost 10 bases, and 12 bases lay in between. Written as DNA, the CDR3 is TGTGCCAGCAGCGCCCGGGGTCCAAACGTCCTGACTTTC. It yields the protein CASSARGPNVLTF.

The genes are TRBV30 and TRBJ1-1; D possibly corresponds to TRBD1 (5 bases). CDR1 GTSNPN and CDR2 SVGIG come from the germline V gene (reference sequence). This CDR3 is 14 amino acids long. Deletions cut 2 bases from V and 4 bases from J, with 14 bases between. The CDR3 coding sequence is TGTGCCTGGAGTCCCCGACAGAGGGGCACTGAAGCTTTCTTT. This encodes CAWSPRQRGTEAFF.

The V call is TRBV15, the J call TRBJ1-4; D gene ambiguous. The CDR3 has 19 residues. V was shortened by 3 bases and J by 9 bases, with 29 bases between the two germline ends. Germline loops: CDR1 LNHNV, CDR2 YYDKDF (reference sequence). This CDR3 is CATSRVTVTVDLTRKKLFF. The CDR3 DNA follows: TGTGCCACCAGCAGGGTTACGGTCACGGTGGACCTGACTCGCAAAAAACTGTTTTTT. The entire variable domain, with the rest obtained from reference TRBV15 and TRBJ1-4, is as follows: DAMVIQNPRYQVTQFGKPVTLSCSQTLNHNVMYWYQQKSSQAPKLLFHYYDKDFNNEADTPDNFQSRRPNTSFCFLDIRSPGLGDTAMYLCATSRVTVTVDLTRKKLFFGSGTQLSVL.

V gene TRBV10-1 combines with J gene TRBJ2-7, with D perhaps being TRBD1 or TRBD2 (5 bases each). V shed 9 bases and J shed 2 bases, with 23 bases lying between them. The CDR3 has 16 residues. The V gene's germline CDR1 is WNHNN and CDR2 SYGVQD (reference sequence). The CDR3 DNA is TGCGCCAGACCCCCCTTGGATGGGGGACCTCCCTACGAGCAGTACTTC. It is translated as CARPPLDGGPPYEQYF.

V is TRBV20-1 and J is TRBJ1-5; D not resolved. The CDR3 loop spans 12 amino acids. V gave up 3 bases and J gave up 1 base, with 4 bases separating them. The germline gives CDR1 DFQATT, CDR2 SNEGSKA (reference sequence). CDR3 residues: CSASQSNQPQHF. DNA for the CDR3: TGCAGTGCTAGTCAGAGCAATCAGCCCCAGCATTTT.

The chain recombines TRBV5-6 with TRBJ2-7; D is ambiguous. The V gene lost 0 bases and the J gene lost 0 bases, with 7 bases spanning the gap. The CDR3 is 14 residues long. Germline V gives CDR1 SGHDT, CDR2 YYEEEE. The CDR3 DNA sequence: TGTGCCAGCAGCTTGGTTGCCCGCTCCTACGAGCAGTACTTC. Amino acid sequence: CASSLVARSYEQYF.

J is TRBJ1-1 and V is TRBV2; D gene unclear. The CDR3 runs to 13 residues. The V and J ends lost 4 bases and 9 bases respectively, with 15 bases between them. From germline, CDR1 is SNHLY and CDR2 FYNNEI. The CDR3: CASSVGMGRQAFF. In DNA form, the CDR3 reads TGTGCCAGCAGTGTTGGAATGGGCAGACAAGCTTTCTTT. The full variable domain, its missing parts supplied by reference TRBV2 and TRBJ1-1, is EPEVTQTPSHQVTQMGQEVILRCVPISNHLYFYWYRQILGQKVEFLVSFYNNEISEKSEIFDDQFSVERPDGSNFTLKIRSTKLEDSAMYFCASSVGMGRQAFFGQGTRLTVV.

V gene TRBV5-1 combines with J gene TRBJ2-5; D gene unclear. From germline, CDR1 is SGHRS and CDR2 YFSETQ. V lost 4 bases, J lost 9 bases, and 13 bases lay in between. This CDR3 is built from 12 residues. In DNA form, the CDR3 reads TGCGCCAGCAGCCCCGATCGGGTGGCCCAGTACTTC. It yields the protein CASSPDRVAQYF.

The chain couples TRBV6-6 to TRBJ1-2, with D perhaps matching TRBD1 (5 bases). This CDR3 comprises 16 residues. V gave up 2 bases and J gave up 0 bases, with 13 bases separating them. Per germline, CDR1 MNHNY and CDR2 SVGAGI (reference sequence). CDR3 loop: CASSYGAAETNYGYTF. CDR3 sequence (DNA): TGTGCCAGCAGTTACGGGGCGGCAGAGACTAACTATGGCTACACCTTC.

The CDR3 reads CAWTRQGSTEAFF. CDR3 coding DNA: TGTGCCTGGACTAGACAGGGGAGCACTGAAGCTTTCTTT. This chain links TRBV30 with TRBJ1-1; 8 positions match TRBD1. This CDR3 has 13 residues. CDR1 is GTSNPN, CDR2 SVGIG, per germline (reference sequence). Losses at the gene ends were 4 bases for V and 4 bases for J; bases not matched to a gene: 5.

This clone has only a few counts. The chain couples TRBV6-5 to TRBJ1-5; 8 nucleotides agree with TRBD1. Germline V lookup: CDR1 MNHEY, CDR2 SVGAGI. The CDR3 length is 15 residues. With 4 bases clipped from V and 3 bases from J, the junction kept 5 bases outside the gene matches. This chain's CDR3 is CASSLGQGINQPQHF. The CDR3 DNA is TGTGCCAGCAGTTTAGGACAGGGTATCAATCAGCCCCAGCATTTT.

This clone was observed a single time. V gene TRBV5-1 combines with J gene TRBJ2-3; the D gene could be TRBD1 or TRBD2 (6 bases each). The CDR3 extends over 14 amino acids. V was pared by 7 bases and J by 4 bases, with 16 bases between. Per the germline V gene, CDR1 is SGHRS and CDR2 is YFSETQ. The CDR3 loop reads CASHRGGPADTQYF. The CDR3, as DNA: TGCGCCAGCCACCGAGGGGGGCCCGCAGATACGCAGTATTTT.

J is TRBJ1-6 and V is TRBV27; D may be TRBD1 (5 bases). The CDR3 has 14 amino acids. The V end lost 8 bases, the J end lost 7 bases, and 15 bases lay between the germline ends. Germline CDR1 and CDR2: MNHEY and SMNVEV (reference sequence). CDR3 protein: CASRIGARNSPLHF. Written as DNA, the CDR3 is TGTGCCAGCCGCATTGGGGCGAGGAATTCACCCCTCCACTTT.